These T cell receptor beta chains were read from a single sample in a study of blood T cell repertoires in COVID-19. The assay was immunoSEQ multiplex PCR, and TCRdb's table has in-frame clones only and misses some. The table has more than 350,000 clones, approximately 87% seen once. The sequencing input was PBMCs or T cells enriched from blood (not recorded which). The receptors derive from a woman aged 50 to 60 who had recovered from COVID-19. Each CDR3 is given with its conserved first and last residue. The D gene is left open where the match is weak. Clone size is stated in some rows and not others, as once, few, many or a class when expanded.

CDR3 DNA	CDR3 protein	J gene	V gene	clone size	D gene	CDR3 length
TGTGCCAGCAGCTTAGGGGGGGTGGACTATGGCTACACCTTC	CASSLGGVDYGYTF	TRBJ1-2	TRBV7-9	few	.	14
TGTGCCAGCAGCCTGACAGGGGACGGGTATAATTCACCCCTCCACTTT	CASSLTGDGYNSPLHF	TRBJ1-6	TRBV2	once	TRBD1	16
TGCAGCGTTGATACTAGCGCTAGCTACACCTTC	CSVDTSASYTF	TRBJ1-2	TRBV29-1	.	.	11
TGTGCCAGCAGCCCCGACCGGGATCCCAGGGGAGGCTACACCTTC	CASSPDRDPRGGYTF	TRBJ1-2	TRBV7-3	.	.	15
TGTGCCAGCAGCTTGGCGGCGGGAGGGCCCCAGCATTTT	CASSLAAGGPQHF	TRBJ1-5	TRBV5-4	.	.	13
TGCGCCAGCAGTCAAGCGACAAGTCAGCCCCAGCATTTT	CASSQATSQPQHF	TRBJ1-5	TRBV23-1	.	.	13
TGTGCCAGCAGCCCCCCCCTGTCTGGCGGGGGGGCCCCTGAGCAGTTCTTC	CASSPPLSGGGAPEQFF	TRBJ2-1	TRBV3-1/TRBV3-2	.	TRBD2	17
TGTGCCAGCAGCGTGGGGACAGGGAATGAAAAACTGTTTTTT	CASSVGTGNEKLFF	TRBJ1-4	TRBV9	few	TRBD1	14
TGCGCCAGCAGCCAAGAAACGTCGCGCTCCTACGAGCAGTACTTC	CASSQETSRSYEQYF	TRBJ2-7	TRBV4-1	.	.	15
TGTGCCAGCAGTGAAGAGTCCGGGAGCATGGCTTTCTTT	CASSEESGSMAFF	TRBJ1-1	TRBV2	.	.	13
TGTGCCTGGAGTCTACTAGCGGACAATGAGCAGTTCTTC	CAWSLLADNEQFF	TRBJ2-1	TRBV30	.	TRBD2	13
TGTGCCAGCAGCTTAGCGCACAGGGGAAACACCATATATTTT	CASSLAHRGNTIYF	TRBJ1-3	TRBV7-8	few	.	14
TGCGCCAGCAGCTATAGCGGGGGGGCCGGGGATACGCAGTATTTT	CASSYSGGAGDTQYF	TRBJ2-3	TRBV4-1	.	TRBD2	15
TGTGCCAGTAAGGAGTTCTCTGGGGCCAACGTCCTGACTTTC	CASKEFSGANVLTF	TRBJ2-6	TRBV19	.	.	14
TGCGCCAGCACTAGGGGCTTGGATGGAAACACCATATATTTT	CASTRGLDGNTIYF	TRBJ1-3	TRBV10-2	.	.	14
TGTGCCAGCAGTGAAGGGGGGGTTCAAGGAAAGCAGTACTTC	CASSEGGVQGKQYF	TRBJ2-7	TRBV6-1	once	.	14
TGTGCCACCAGTGACCCCGCCCGGGAGTCCTACGAGCAGTACTTC	CATSDPARESYEQYF	TRBJ2-7	TRBV24-1	.	.	15
TGTGCCAGCAGCCCCTCACAGGGTTCCTACGAGCAGTACTTC	CASSPSQGSYEQYF	TRBJ2-7	TRBV9	once	.	14
TGTGCCAGCAGCTTAACTTTACCTCCCGGGGAGCTGTTTTTT	CASSLTLPPGELFF	TRBJ2-2	TRBV11-2	.	.	14
TGTGCCAGCGCCACCGGACAGGGAGTGAACACTGAAGCTTTCTTT	CASATGQGVNTEAFF	TRBJ1-1	TRBV2	.	TRBD1	15
TGTGCCAGCGGCTGGGGGGACAGGAACACTGAAGCTTTCTTT	CASGWGDRNTEAFF	TRBJ1-1	TRBV2	.	TRBD1	14
TGTGCCAGCAGCTTCGCGGACACTGAAGCTTTCTTT	CASSFADTEAFF	TRBJ1-1	TRBV7-2	.	.	12
TGTGCCAGCAGAGTTTGGACAGGTTCAGGCTATGGCTACACCTTC	CASRVWTGSGYGYTF	TRBJ1-2	TRBV28	.	TRBD1	15
TGTGCCAGCAGCGGCGCACGCAGGGGCGTTGGGATCCAAGGTAGCGGCTACACCTTC	CASSGARRGVGIQGSGYTF	TRBJ1-2	TRBV9	once	.	19
TGCGCCAGCAACCTTAGAATGACAGGCTCCTACGAGCAGTACTTC	CASNLRMTGSYEQYF	TRBJ2-7	TRBV4-1	.	.	15
TGTGCCAGCAGCTTGACGGGACTAGCGGGGTCGGGTGAGCAGTTCTTC	CASSLTGLAGSGEQFF	TRBJ2-1	TRBV5-5	.	TRBD2	16
TGTGCCAGCAATGCCTTTGTTCAACAGGGGGCAATGGACAATGAGCAGTTCTTC	CASNAFVQQGAMDNEQFF	TRBJ2-1	TRBV2	.	TRBD1	18
TGTGCCAGCAGCACCAGGGGGAGTCCCTACGAGCAGTACTTC	CASSTRGSPYEQYF	TRBJ2-7	TRBV7-2	few	TRBD1	14
TGTGCCTGGAGTGTACCAGGCCCTGAAAAACTGTTTTTT	CAWSVPGPEKLFF	TRBJ1-4	TRBV30	.	.	13
TGTGCCAGTAGTATCCCGGATGGGGCCAGCTCCTACGAGCAGTACTTC	CASSIPDGASSYEQYF	TRBJ2-7	TRBV19	once	.	16